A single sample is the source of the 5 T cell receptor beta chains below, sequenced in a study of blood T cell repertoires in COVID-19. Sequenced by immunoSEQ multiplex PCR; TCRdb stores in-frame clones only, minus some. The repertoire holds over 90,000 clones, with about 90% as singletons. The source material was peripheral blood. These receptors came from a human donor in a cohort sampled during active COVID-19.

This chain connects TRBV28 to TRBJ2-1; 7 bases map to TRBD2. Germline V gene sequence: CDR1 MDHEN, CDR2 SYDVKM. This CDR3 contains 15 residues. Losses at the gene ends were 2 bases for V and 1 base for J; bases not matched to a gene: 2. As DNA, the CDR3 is TGTGCCAGCAGTTTAAGTAGCGGGTCCTACAATGAGCAGTTCTTC. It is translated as CASSLSSGSYNEQFF.

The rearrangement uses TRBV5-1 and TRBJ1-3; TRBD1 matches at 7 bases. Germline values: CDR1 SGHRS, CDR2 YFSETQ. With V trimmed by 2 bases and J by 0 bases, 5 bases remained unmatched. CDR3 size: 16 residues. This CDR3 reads CASSLGDRDSGNTIYF. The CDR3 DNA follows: TGCGCCAGCAGCTTAGGCGACAGGGACTCTGGAAACACCATATATTTT. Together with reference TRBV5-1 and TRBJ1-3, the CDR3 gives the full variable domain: KAGVTQTPRYLIKTRGQQVTLSCSPISGHRSVSWYQQTPGQGLQFLFEYFSETQRNKGNFPGRFSGRQFSNSRSEMNVSTLELGDSALYLCASSLGDRDSGNTIYFGEGSWLTVV.

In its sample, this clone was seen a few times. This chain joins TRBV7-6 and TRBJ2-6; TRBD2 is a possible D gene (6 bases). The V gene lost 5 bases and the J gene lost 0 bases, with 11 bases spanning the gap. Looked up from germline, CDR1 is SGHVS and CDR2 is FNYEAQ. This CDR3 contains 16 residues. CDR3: CASSPAGSSGANVLTF. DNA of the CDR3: TGTGCCAGCAGCCCGGCGGGGAGCTCTGGGGCCAACGTCCTGACTTTC.

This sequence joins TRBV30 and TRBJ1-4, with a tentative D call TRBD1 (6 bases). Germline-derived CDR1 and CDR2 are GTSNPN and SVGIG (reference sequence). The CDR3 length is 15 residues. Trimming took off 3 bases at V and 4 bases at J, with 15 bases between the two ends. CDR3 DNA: TGTGCCTGGAGCATCGGGACATCTTTTAATGAAAAACTGTTTTTT. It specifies CAWSIGTSFNEKLFF.

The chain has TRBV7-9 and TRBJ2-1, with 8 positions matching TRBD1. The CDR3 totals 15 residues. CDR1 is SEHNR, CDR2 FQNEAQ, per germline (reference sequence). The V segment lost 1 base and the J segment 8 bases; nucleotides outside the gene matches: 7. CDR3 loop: CASSLGQTGVDEQFF. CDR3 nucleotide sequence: TGTGCCAGCAGCTTAGGCCAGACAGGGGTGGATGAGCAGTTCTTC.